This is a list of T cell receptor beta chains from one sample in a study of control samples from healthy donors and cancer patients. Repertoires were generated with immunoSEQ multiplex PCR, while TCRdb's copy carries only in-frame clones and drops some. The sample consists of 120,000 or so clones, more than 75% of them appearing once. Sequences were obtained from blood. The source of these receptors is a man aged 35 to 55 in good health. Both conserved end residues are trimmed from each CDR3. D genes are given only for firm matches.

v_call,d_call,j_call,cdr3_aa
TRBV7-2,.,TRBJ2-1,ASSLLGGSYNEQF
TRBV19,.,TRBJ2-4,ASSSQQPGDIQY
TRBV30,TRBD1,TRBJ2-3,ASMDRGRTDTQY
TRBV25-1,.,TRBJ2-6,ASSEPGSGANVLT
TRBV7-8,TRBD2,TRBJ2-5,ASSRGGLAGSETQY
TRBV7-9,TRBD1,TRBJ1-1,ASSYTGQTEAF
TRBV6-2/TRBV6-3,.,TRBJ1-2,ASSYVGVNYGYT
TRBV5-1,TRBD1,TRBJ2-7,ASRLWTGPYEQY
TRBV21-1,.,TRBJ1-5,ASREADVNQPQH
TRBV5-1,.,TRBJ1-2,ASSWGPTANYGYT
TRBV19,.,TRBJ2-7,ASSMTLLNLGEQY
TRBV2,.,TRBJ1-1,ASSRDGRTKAF
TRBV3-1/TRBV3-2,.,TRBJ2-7,ASSKETSYEQY
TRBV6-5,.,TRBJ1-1,ASSYSSGQIGAF
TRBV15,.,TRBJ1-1,ATSRHTGYLENTEAF
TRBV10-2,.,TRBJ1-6,ASSETGGNSPLH
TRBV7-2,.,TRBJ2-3,ASSLAGPQRASTDTQY
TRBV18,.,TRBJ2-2,ASSLYDGISNTGELF
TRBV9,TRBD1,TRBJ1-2,ASSVKGQGFGYT
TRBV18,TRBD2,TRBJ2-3,ASSPLVAGSTDTQY
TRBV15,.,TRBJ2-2,ATSRDRSANTGELF
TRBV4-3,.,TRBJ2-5,ASSQDNAFGMETQY
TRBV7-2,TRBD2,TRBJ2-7,ASSLGAGGGEQY
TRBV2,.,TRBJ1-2,AGGGGGYGYT